The 21 T cell receptor beta chains given below trace back to one sample, sequenced in a study of shared clonotypes between healthy human individuals. The naive CD8 subset, CD45RO-negative cells positively selected for CCR7, excluded terminally differentiated effector memory CD45RA+ cells. Profiling relied on immunoSEQ multiplex PCR, and the TCRdb table lists in-frame clones only, not all of them. Among some 2.1 million clones listed, roughly 93% were seen once. Specimen: naive CD8+ T cells from PBMCs. The receptors come from a man aged 18 to 30 in good health. Some clones in this sample may be carry-over from other donors' samples.

J is TRBJ1-4 and V is TRBV7-9; D is unresolved. Germline CDR1 is SEHNR and CDR2 is FQNEAQ (reference sequence). This CDR3 comprises 16 residues. Trimming pared 0 bases from V and 3 bases from J, leaving 11 bases between. CDR3 sequence: CASSLAPALANEKLFF. CDR3 in DNA: TGTGCCAGCAGCTTAGCCCCGGCGCTAGCTAATGAAAAACTGTTTTTT.

The chain recombines TRBV2 with TRBJ1-5; TRBD1 matches 8 bases. V shed 2 bases, J shed 7 bases, and the junction held 16 bases outside the gene matches. CDR1 is SNHLY, CDR2 FYNNEI, per germline. The CDR3 is made up of 18 amino acids. This chain's CDR3 is CASSETSGGRGVDQPQHF. CDR3 coding DNA: TGTGCCAGCAGTGAAACGTCAGGGGGCCGCGGGGTTGACCAGCCCCAGCATTTT.

The J gene is TRBJ2-5, the V gene TRBV28, with a weak D call TRBD2 (5 bases). The CDR3 runs 20 residues. Looked up from germline, CDR1 is MDHEN and CDR2 is SYDVKM. Trimming pared 5 bases from V and 2 bases from J, leaving 30 bases between. CDR3 nucleotide sequence: TGTGCCAGCAGTCCCCGCATTCTGGAGAGACTACCGGAATTACAAGAGACCCAGTACTTC. It codes for CASSPRILERLPELQETQYF.

The gene calls are TRBV25-1 and TRBJ2-7, with D hard to call. The ends were cut back, 1 base at V and 6 bases at J, with 1 base in the middle. Germline CDR1 is MGHDK and CDR2 is SYGVNS. This CDR3 contains 10 residues. This CDR3 is CASSESEQYF. The CDR3 DNA follows: TGTGCCAGCAGTGAATCCGAGCAGTACTTC.

This chain uses TRBV7-9 with TRBJ2-1, with D unresolved. The length of the CDR3 is 14 residues. Trimming left V 3 bases short and J 6 bases short, with 12 bases between. Germline assignment: CDR1 SEHNR and CDR2 FQNEAQ (reference sequence). CDR3 nucleotide sequence: TGTGCCAGCAGCTTGGGCGGTGTTCGCAATGAGCAGTTCTTC. It encodes CASSLGGVRNEQFF.

This clone has a single count. CDR3 sequence reads: CASSRHRDLLSPLHF. In nucleotides, the CDR3 is TGCGCCAGCAGCCGACACCGGGATCTACTTTCGCCCCTCCACTTT. The V call is TRBV4-1, the J call TRBJ1-6; D remains ambiguous. With 4 bases removed from V and 13 bases from J, the gap between germline ends came to 20 bases. The CDR3 sequence is 15 residues long. Germline CDR1 reads MGHRA; CDR2 reads YSYEKL.

The chain carries TRBV7-6 and TRBJ2-7, with a possible D match to TRBD2 (7 bases). The CDR3 has 16 residues. V lost 0 bases to trimming and J lost 3 bases, with 15 bases between them. Per the germline V gene, CDR1 is SGHVS and CDR2 is FNYEAQ. CDR3 sequence reads: CASSLAFRGGIYEQYF. For the CDR3, the DNA is TGTGCCAGCAGCTTAGCTTTTAGGGGGGGGATCTACGAGCAGTACTTC. The whole variable domain, filled in from reference TRBV7-6 and TRBJ2-7, reads GAGVSQSPRYKVTKRGQDVALRCDPISGHVSLYWYRQALGQGPEFLTYFNYEAQQDKSGLPNDRFSAERPEGSISTLTIQRTEQRDSAMYRCASSLAFRGGIYEQYFGPGTRLTVT.

V usage is TRBV11-2 and J usage is TRBJ2-1; the match to TRBD2 covers 9 bases. The ends lost 1 base at V and 1 base at J; junction bases unmatched: 2. Germline lookup yields CDR1 SGHAT and CDR2 FQNNGV. This CDR3 comprises 16 residues. DNA of the CDR3: TGTGCCAGCAGCTTAGGACTAGCGGATTCCTACAATGAGCAGTTCTTC. It is translated as CASSLGLADSYNEQFF.

This sequence joins TRBV7-2 and TRBJ2-7, with a tentative D call TRBD2 (5 bases). Germline CDR1 and CDR2: SGHTA and FQGNSA. The CDR3 totals 14 residues. Trimming stripped 5 bases from V and 3 bases from J, with 14 bases between. In DNA form, the CDR3 reads TGTGCCAGCAGCCCGGGGAGTCCCTTCTACGAGCAGTACTTC. This sequence encodes CASSPGSPFYEQYF.

The rearrangement joins TRBV28 to TRBJ2-7; 9 bases line up with TRBD1. This CDR3 region has 16 residues. Germline V gene sequence: CDR1 MDHEN, CDR2 SYDVKM. V shed 6 bases and J 4 bases; nucleotides not matched to a gene: 13. CDR3 sequence reads: CASSPIDRGVGYEQYF. DNA for the CDR3: TGTGCCAGCAGCCCGATCGACAGGGGGGTAGGGTACGAGCAGTACTTC.

This sequence joins TRBV4-3 and TRBJ1-1; 10 bases are a match to TRBD1. Per the germline V gene, CDR1 is LGHNA and CDR2 is YSLEER. The CDR3 consists of 16 residues. V lost 5 bases, J lost 4 bases, and 10 bases stayed unmatched. Here the CDR3 reads CASSKDRGRLSTEAFF. The CDR3 DNA reads TGCGCCAGCAGCAAGGACAGGGGGAGGCTGAGCACTGAAGCTTTCTTT.

V gene TRBV15 combines with J gene TRBJ1-5; 7 bases are a match to TRBD1. This CDR3 has 14 residues. Germline V lookup: CDR1 LNHNV, CDR2 YYDKDF (reference sequence). V shed 1 base, J shed 8 bases, and the junction held 5 bases outside the gene matches. The CDR3 spells CATSRASTGEPQHF. Here the CDR3 DNA reads TGTGCCACCAGCAGAGCTAGTACAGGGGAGCCCCAGCATTTT.

The chain has TRBV6-1 and TRBJ2-1; 8 bases are a match to TRBD2. The junction had 8 bases not matched to a gene; V was cut back by 3 bases and J by 4 bases. Germline V gene data show CDR1 as MNHNS and CDR2 as SASEGT. This CDR3 spans 16 amino acids. CDR3 nucleotides: TGTGCCAGCAGTGATAGCGGGGAGCGGTGGTACAATGAGCAGTTCTTC. This translates into CASSDSGERWYNEQFF.

J is TRBJ2-3 and V is TRBV14; D is uncertain. CDR1 is SGHDN, CDR2 FVKESK, per germline. Trimming removed 1 base from V and 5 bases from J, with 10 bases in between. The CDR3 length is 14 residues. CDR3 residues: CASSQGWLLDTQYF. CDR3 nucleotide sequence: TGTGCCAGCAGCCAAGGCTGGCTCTTAGATACGCAGTATTTT.

The rearrangement links TRBV5-1 to TRBJ2-3; 8 bases are a match to TRBD2. Trimming took 2 bases from V and 1 from J; bases not matched to a gene: 6. Germline V lookup: CDR1 SGHRS, CDR2 YFSETQ. This CDR3 comprises 16 residues. The CDR3 DNA sequence: TGCGCCAGCAGCTTACGGGAGGGTGCGGGCACAGATACGCAGTATTTT. It specifies CASSLREGAGTDTQYF.

V gene TRBV6-5 combines with J gene TRBJ2-5; perhaps TRBD2 as D (6 bases). The CDR3 totals 11 residues. Trimming shortened V by 2 bases and J by 9 bases, and 7 bases separated the two germline ends. Per germline, CDR1 MNHEY and CDR2 SVGAGI. The DNA for the CDR3 is TGTGCCAGCAGTTACGGGGAGGCCCAGTACTTC. Translated: CASSYGEAQYF.

The chain joins TRBV15 to TRBJ2-7, with D possibly TRBD2 on 6 matching bases. CDR3 length equals 17 residues. The V gene lost 4 bases and the J gene lost 4 bases, with 23 bases spanning the gap. CDR1 and CDR2 from the germline V gene are LNHNV and YYDKDF (reference sequence). The DNA for the CDR3 is TGTGCCACCAGCACCCACCGCCCGGGACTCCTTGGGTACGAGCAGTACTTC. It yields the protein CATSTHRPGLLGYEQYF.

The chain recombines TRBV5-6 with TRBJ2-3; no clear D. Trimming took 0 bases from V and 2 from J, leaving 10 bases between them. There are 15 residues in the CDR3. CDR1 and CDR2 (germline): SGHDT, YYEEEE. CDR3 sequence reads: CASSLEGSFTDTQYF. The CDR3 region has the DNA TGTGCCAGCAGCTTGGAAGGGTCCTTCACAGATACGCAGTATTTT.

The genes are TRBV6-1 and TRBJ1-3, with no clear D. The germline gives CDR1 MNHNS, CDR2 SASEGT. V was shortened by 0 bases and J by 4 bases, with 13 bases between the two germline ends. The CDR3 is 16 amino acids. CDR3 sequence reads: CASSEALRVFGNTIYF. The CDR3 bases are TGTGCCAGCAGTGAAGCGCTTCGAGTGTTCGGAAACACCATATATTTT.

The V call is TRBV7-9, the J call TRBJ2-1; 10 nucleotides agree with TRBD2. The CDR3 has 14 residues. Losses at the gene ends were 3 bases for V and 8 bases for J; bases not matched to a gene: 4. Germline values: CDR1 SEHNR, CDR2 FQNEAQ (reference sequence). CDR3 DNA sequence: TGTGCCAGCAGCTTCCCCCTAGCGGGAGATGAGCAGTTCTTC. It is translated as CASSFPLAGDEQFF.

The V and J genes are TRBV7-9 and TRBJ2-1; 8 nucleotides line up with TRBD1. The CDR3 is 16 residues long. Germline V gene data show CDR1 as SEHNR and CDR2 as FQNEAQ (reference sequence). Germline trimming cut 1 base from V and 6 bases from J; bases unmatched to any gene: 8. The CDR3 sequence is CASSLEIQGVGNEQFF. The CDR3 region has the DNA TGTGCCAGCAGCTTAGAGATACAGGGGGTGGGCAATGAGCAGTTCTTC. Full variable domain (rest looked up from reference TRBV7-9 and TRBJ2-1): DTGVSQNPRHKITKRGQNVTFRCDPISEHNRLYWYRQTLGQGPEFLTYFQNEAQLEKSRLLSDRFSAERPKGSFSTLEIQRTEQGDSAMYLCASSLEIQGVGNEQFFGPGTRLTVL.